This TCR beta chain was sequenced during a study of OX40 agonist ivuxolimab in advanced cancers. Remarks on this clone: Antigen specificity is unknown.

Method: immunoSEQ multiplex PCR; TCRdb's copy keeps in-frame clones and lacks some. The sample includes about 82,000 clones, roughly 92% seen only once; the top ten take under 0.7%. The CDR3 contains 15 residues. Germline V gene data show CDR1 as SNHLY and CDR2 as FYNNEI. Losses at the gene ends were 4 bases for V and 8 bases for J; bases not matched to a gene: 9. Patients were ruled out by autoimmune disease history or systemic immunosuppression. Study outcomes and limitations: Relative to CD4+ cells, CD8+ T cells on average had more expanded clones.

The rearrangement uses TRBV2 and TRBJ2-1; TRBD1 matches 9 bases. This receptor was obtained from an adult with an advanced solid tumor such as melanoma, head and neck, liver or kidney cancer. Sequenced here: CD4+ or CD8+ T cells sorted from blood, sampled in a trial of the OX40 agonist ivuxolimab. The CDR3 is CASSGLATGGDEQFF. The CDR3 DNA sequence: TGTGCCAGCAGTGGGCTTGCGACAGGGGGGGATGAGCAGTTCTTC.